This T cell receptor beta chain is drawn from a study of early T cells in non-severe SARS-CoV-2 infection. Study context: From unsorted whole blood, bulk RNA was sequenced, and the chains remained unpaired.

Unique molecular identifiers tagged individual cDNA molecules. TCRdb processed the 5' RACE reads anew with MiXCR; each CDR3 protein has one entry. The table has tens of thousands of distinct CDR3 sequences, around 13% seen once. Germline lookup yields CDR1 PRHDT and CDR2 FYEKMQ (reference sequence). The CDR3 contains 16 residues. Losses at the gene ends were 5 bases for V and 3 bases for J; bases not matched to a gene: 9. The chain is built from TRBV13 and TRBJ2-2; 7 nucleotides align to TRBD2. Sequencing was performed on whole blood. This TCR was recovered from an adult who was a healthcare worker with PCR-confirmed SARS-CoV-2 infection or an uninfected control (not recorded which). The CDR3 loop reads CASSHRLATDTGELFF. CDR3 in DNA: TGTGCCAGCAGCCATCGACTAGCTACCGACACCGGGGAGCTGTTTTTT. The full variable domain, rest sourced from reference TRBV13 and TRBJ2-2, is AAGVIQSPRHLIKEKRETATLKCYPIPRHDTVYWYQQGPGQDPQFLISFYEKMQSDKGSIPDRFSAQQFSDYHSELNMSSLELGDSALYFCASSHRLATDTGELFFGEGSRLTVL.